This T cell receptor beta chain originates from a study of Graves' ophthalmopathy and Graves' hyperthyroidism. This CDR3 has 13 residues. Trimming removed 3 bases from V and 4 bases from J, with 11 bases in between. CDR1 is SGDLS and CDR2 is YYNGEE in the germline V gene. Study-wide results and caveats: Among thyroid clonotypes expanded above 0.001 frequency, most also appeared in blood.

Lactation, pregnancy, uncontrolled infections and other autoimmune diseases were all grounds for excluding patients. This clonotype was counted between two and nine times. Its antigen is currently unknown. From RNA, the CDR3 regions of TCR beta chains were amplified and sequenced. The first-round RT-PCR employed HTBI primers together with the Qiagen OneStep RT-PCR kit. A multiplex PCR was then performed as the second round. TCRdb reanalysed the multiplex PCR reads using MiXCR and keeps one entry per CDR3 protein. The table lists more than 550,000 distinct CDR3 sequences, over 40% of them singletons. The V gene is TRBV9, the J gene TRBJ2-7; no definite D call. The sequence came from an adult man with Graves' ophthalmopathy. The sequenced sample was peripheral blood. CDR3 loop: CASSAGPVYEQYF. The CDR3 coding sequence is TGTGCCAGCAGCGCCGGACCTGTTTACGAGCAGTACTTC.